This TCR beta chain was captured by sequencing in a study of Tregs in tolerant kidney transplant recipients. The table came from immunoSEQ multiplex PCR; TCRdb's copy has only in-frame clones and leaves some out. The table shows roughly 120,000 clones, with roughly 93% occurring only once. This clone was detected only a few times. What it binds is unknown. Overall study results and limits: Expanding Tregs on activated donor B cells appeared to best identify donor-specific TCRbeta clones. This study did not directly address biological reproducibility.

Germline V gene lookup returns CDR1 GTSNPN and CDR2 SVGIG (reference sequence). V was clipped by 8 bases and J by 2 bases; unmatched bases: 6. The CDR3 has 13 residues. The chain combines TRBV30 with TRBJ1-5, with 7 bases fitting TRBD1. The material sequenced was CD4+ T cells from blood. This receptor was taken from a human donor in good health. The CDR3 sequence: CAVDRAGNQPQHF. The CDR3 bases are TGTGCCGTAGACAGGGCTGGCAATCAGCCCCAGCATTTT. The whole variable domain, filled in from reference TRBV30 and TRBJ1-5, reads SQTIHQWPATLVQPVGSPLSLECTVEGTSNPNLYWYRQAAGRGLQLLFYSVGIGQISSEVPQNLSASRPQDRQFILSSKKLLLSDSGFYLCAVDRAGNQPQHFGDGTRLSIL.